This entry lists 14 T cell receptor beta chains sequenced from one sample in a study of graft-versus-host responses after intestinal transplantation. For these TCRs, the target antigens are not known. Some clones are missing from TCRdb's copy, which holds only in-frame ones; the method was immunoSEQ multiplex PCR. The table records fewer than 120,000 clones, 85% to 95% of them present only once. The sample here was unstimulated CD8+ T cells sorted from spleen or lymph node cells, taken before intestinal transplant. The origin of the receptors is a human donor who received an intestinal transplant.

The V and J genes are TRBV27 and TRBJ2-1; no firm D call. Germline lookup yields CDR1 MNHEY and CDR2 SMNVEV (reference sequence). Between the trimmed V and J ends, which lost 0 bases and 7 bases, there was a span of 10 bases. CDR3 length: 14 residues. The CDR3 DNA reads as TGTGCCAGCAGTTTATCACCCTACACGAATGAGCAGTTCTTC. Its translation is CASSLSPYTNEQFF.

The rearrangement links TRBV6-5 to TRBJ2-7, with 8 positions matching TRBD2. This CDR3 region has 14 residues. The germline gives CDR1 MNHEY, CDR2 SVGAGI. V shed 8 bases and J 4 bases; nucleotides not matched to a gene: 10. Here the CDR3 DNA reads TGTGCCAGCTCCTTAGGGACTAGTATTTACGAGCAGTACTTC. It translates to CASSLGTSIYEQYF.

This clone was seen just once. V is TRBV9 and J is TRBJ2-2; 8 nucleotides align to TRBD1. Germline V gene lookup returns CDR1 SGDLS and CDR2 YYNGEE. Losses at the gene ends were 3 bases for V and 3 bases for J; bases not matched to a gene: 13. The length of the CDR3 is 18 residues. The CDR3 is CASSASSRDRSYTGELFF. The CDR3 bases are TGTGCCAGCAGCGCGAGTTCCCGGGACAGGAGTTACACCGGGGAGCTGTTTTTT.

The CDR3 sequence: CASRPLLQGGSGETQYF. CDR3 nucleotides: TGTGCCAGCAGACCACTCTTACAGGGGGGGTCGGGAGAGACCCAGTACTTC. This chain uses TRBV27 with TRBJ2-5; a weak D match, TRBD1 (8 bases). The germline gives CDR1 MNHEY, CDR2 SMNVEV (reference sequence). V shed 6 bases and J shed 4 bases, with 24 bases lying between them. CDR3 length: 17 amino acids.

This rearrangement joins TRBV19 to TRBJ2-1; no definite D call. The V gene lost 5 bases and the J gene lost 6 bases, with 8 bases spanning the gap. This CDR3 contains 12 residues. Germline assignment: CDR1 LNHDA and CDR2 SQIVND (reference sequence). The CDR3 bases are TGTGCCAGTAGTGGTTACTCCAATGAGCAGTTCTTC. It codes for CASSGYSNEQFF.

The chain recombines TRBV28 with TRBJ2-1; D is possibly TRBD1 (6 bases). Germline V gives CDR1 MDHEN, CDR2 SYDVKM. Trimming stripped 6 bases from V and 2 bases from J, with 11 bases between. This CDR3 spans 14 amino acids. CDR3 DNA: TGTGCCAGCAGCCCACAGGGTACCTACAATGAGCAGTTCTTC. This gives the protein CASSPQGTYNEQFF.

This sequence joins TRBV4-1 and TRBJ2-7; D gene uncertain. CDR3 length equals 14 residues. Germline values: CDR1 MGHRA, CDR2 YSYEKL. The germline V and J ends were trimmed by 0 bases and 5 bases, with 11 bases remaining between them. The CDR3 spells CASSQERQVDEQYF. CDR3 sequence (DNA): TGCGCCAGCAGCCAAGAACGGCAGGTGGACGAGCAGTACTTC.

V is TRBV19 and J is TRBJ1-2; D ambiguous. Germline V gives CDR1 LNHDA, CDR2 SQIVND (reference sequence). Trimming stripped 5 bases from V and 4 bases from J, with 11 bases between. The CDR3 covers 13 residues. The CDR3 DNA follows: TGTGCCAGTAGTTCGCGGACGGGCTATGGCTACACCTTC. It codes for CASSSRTGYGYTF.

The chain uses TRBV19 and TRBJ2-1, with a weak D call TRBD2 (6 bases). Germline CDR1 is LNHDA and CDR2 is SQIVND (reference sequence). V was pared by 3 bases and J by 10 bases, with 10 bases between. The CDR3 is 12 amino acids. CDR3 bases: TGTGCCAGTAGTATTGGGGGGAGAGAGCAGTTCTTC. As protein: CASSIGGREQFF.

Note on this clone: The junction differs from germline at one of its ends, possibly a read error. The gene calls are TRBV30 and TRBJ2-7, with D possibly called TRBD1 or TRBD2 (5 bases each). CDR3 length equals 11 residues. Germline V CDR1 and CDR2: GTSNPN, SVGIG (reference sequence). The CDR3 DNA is TGTGCCTGGAGTCCACCCGGGACCCCAGTCTTC. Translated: CAWSPPGTPVF.

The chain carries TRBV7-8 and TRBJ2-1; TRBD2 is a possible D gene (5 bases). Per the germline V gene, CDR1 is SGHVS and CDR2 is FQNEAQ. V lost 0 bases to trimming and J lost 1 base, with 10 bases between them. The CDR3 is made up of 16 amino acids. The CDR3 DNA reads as TGTGCCAGCAGCTTAGCCGGGGTAGCGTCCTACAATGAGCAGTTCTTC. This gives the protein CASSLAGVASYNEQFF.

CDR3 DNA: TGTGCCAGCAGCCCCAGAGGGGGTCCGAACACTGAAGCTTTCTTT. Translated: CASSPRGGPNTEAFF. The chain recombines TRBV7-9 with TRBJ1-1; tentatively, D is TRBD1 (6 bases). Germline V CDR1 and CDR2: SEHNR, FQNEAQ (reference sequence). The CDR3 totals 15 residues. The V end was cut by 5 bases, the J end by 1 base, with 14 bases between.

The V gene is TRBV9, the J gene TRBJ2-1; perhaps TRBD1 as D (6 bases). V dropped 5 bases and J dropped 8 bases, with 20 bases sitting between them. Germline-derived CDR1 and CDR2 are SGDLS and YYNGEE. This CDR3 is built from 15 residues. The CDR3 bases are TGTGCCAGCAGTGGCTATGGGAGAGGGGGAGATGAGCAGTTCTTC. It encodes CASSGYGRGGDEQFF.

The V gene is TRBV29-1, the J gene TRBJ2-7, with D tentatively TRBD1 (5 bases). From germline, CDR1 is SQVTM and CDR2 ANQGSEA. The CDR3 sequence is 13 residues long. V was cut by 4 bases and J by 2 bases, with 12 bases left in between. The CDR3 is CSVVPDNTYEQYF. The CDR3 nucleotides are TGCAGCGTTGTGCCGGACAATACCTACGAGCAGTACTTC.